The clone carrying this T cell receptor beta chain was counted a single time. This record belongs to a study of blood T cell repertoires in COVID-19. Overall study: Samples of COVID-19 (acute and convalescent) were obtained from the United States, Italy and Spain.

The CDR3 loop spans 16 amino acids. The V and J ends lost 0 bases and 8 bases, in that order; junction bases with no gene match: 3. From germline, CDR1 is MNHEY and CDR2 SVGEGT. TCRdb's copy holds only in-frame clones and misses some; the assay was immunoSEQ multiplex PCR. The data contain 250,000 to 350,000 clones, approximately 91% of them singletons. The V and J genes are TRBV6-2 or TRBV6-3 and TRBJ2-1; 14 bases fit TRBD2. Sample: peripheral blood. The source is a woman aged 25 to 39 with COVID-19, enrolled during active disease. CDR3 sequence (DNA): TGTGCCAGCAGTTACTCGACTAGCGGGAGGGGGTATGAGCAGTTCTTC. Protein product: CASSYSTSGRGYEQFF.